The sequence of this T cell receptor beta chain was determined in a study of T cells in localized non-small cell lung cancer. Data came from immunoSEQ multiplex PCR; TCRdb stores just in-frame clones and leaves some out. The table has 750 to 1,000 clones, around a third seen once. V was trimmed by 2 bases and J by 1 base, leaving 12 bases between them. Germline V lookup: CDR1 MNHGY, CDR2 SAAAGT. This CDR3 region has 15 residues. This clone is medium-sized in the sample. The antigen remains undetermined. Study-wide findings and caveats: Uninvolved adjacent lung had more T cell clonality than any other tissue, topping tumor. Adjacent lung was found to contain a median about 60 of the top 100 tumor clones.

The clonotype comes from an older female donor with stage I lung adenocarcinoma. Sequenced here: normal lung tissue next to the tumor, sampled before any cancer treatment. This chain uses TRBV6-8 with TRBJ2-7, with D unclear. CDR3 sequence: CASSYDGPSSYEQYF. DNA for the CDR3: TGTGCCAGCAGTTACGACGGGCCAAGTTCCTACGAGCAGTACTTC.